This is a list of T cell receptor beta chains from one sample in a study of identical twins. MiXCR was run by TCRdb on the 5' RACE reads, yielding one entry per CDR3 protein. The sample yields about 900,000 distinct CDR3 sequences, roughly 12% seen once. The same data also went into a second study, on yellow fever vaccine responses in identical twins.

Sequences were obtained from PBMCs. Every receptor here comes from a young woman in good health. CDR3s leave out the opening cysteine and the closing phenylalanine or tryptophan.

cdr3_aa: ASSQRGKAVKLF
v_call: TRBV4-1
j_call: TRBJ1-4

cdr3_aa: ASSSSPHTEAF
v_call: TRBV11-2
j_call: TRBJ1-1

cdr3_aa: ASSKRDTSHEQY
v_call: TRBV4-1
j_call: TRBJ2-7

cdr3_aa: ASSLIQGSTGELF
v_call: TRBV5-1
j_call: TRBJ2-2

cdr3_aa: ASSFRSRDSYEQY
v_call: TRBV5-1
j_call: TRBJ2-7

cdr3_aa: ASSNGTGIGETQY
v_call: TRBV5-5
j_call: TRBJ2-5

cdr3_aa: ASSKALEGQATDTQY
v_call: TRBV21-1
j_call: TRBJ2-3

cdr3_aa: ASSPLYYTGDRHTDTQY
v_call: TRBV6-2/TRBV6-3
j_call: TRBJ2-3

cdr3_aa: ASSVVGPGFSGANVLT
v_call: TRBV9
j_call: TRBJ2-6

cdr3_aa: SVRQGLNNEQF
v_call: TRBV29-1
j_call: TRBJ2-1

cdr3_aa: SVEDRDRGNTIY
v_call: TRBV29-1
j_call: TRBJ1-3

cdr3_aa: AISGDYSYEQY
v_call: TRBV10-3
j_call: TRBJ2-7

cdr3_aa: ASSPVPNPETQY
v_call: TRBV18
j_call: TRBJ2-5

cdr3_aa: ASSLTVPGNTEAF
v_call: TRBV12-3/TRBV12-4
j_call: TRBJ1-1

cdr3_aa: SAEGSSYNEQF
v_call: TRBV29-1
j_call: TRBJ2-1

cdr3_aa: ASSLDQGRDYNEQF
v_call: TRBV7-9
j_call: TRBJ2-1

cdr3_aa: ASSLQGSSSSYNEQF
v_call: TRBV19
j_call: TRBJ2-1

cdr3_aa: ASSSRPEGTEAF
v_call: TRBV9
j_call: TRBJ1-1

cdr3_aa: ATSDYYQIEQF
v_call: TRBV15
j_call: TRBJ2-1

cdr3_aa: ASSLYGGNSYNEQF
v_call: TRBV5-1
j_call: TRBJ2-1

cdr3_aa: SVEEDRDTEAF
v_call: TRBV29-1
j_call: TRBJ1-1

cdr3_aa: SARGSGPYEQY
v_call: TRBV20-1
j_call: TRBJ2-7

cdr3_aa: ASSFKGTDTQY
v_call: TRBV13
j_call: TRBJ2-3

cdr3_aa: SARDRPKYNEQF
v_call: TRBV20-1
j_call: TRBJ2-1

cdr3_aa: ASSERQGTEAF
v_call: TRBV4-1
j_call: TRBJ1-1

cdr3_aa: ASSPGTEGYNEQF
v_call: TRBV18
j_call: TRBJ2-1

cdr3_aa: ASSLWVGAEVNIQC
v_call: TRBV12-3/TRBV12-4
j_call: TRBJ2-4

cdr3_aa: ASSLAGRGTHNEQF
v_call: TRBV7-6
j_call: TRBJ2-1

cdr3_aa: AISEPGGSTYEQY
v_call: TRBV10-3
j_call: TRBJ2-7

cdr3_aa: SARDGSAGNTIY
v_call: TRBV20-1
j_call: TRBJ1-3

cdr3_aa: ASSADGGIADTQY
v_call: TRBV9
j_call: TRBJ2-3

cdr3_aa: ASSRWDRDKNTIY
v_call: TRBV5-6
j_call: TRBJ1-3

cdr3_aa: ASRFWQGRKLF
v_call: TRBV28
j_call: TRBJ1-4

cdr3_aa: ASSHLAGGLQETQY
v_call: TRBV23-1
j_call: TRBJ2-5

cdr3_aa: ASGSGRITYEQY
v_call: TRBV3-1
j_call: TRBJ2-7

cdr3_aa: ASSKSQAYNEQF
v_call: TRBV6-2/TRBV6-3
j_call: TRBJ2-1

cdr3_aa: ASSLFAGSANTGELF
v_call: TRBV27
j_call: TRBJ2-2

cdr3_aa: ASTGGEGNTGELF
v_call: TRBV25-1
j_call: TRBJ2-2

cdr3_aa: ASSIDLQGYT
v_call: TRBV19
j_call: TRBJ1-2

cdr3_aa: ASSSLGGPQH
v_call: TRBV12-3/TRBV12-4
j_call: TRBJ1-5

cdr3_aa: SASTLVSGYEQY
v_call: TRBV20-1
j_call: TRBJ2-7

cdr3_aa: ASSREGPGTNTEAF
v_call: TRBV18
j_call: TRBJ1-1

cdr3_aa: ASSDSMAGELF
v_call: TRBV6-4
j_call: TRBJ2-2

cdr3_aa: ATSRFSVAGGPDTQY
v_call: TRBV15
j_call: TRBJ2-3

cdr3_aa: ASSLTGRQQETQY
v_call: TRBV5-1
j_call: TRBJ2-5

cdr3_aa: ASSIGGEKLF
v_call: TRBV5-6
j_call: TRBJ1-4

cdr3_aa: ASSLELTGVGGYT
v_call: TRBV5-5
j_call: TRBJ1-2

cdr3_aa: ASSYAVPDRMAYNEQF
v_call: TRBV5-1
j_call: TRBJ2-1

cdr3_aa: ASAQGARGNQPQH
v_call: TRBV2
j_call: TRBJ1-5

cdr3_aa: ASTISADTQY
v_call: TRBV12-3/TRBV12-4
j_call: TRBJ2-3

cdr3_aa: SALVRVSYGYT
v_call: TRBV20-1
j_call: TRBJ1-2

cdr3_aa: ASSPQQAGGNEQF
v_call: TRBV7-6
j_call: TRBJ2-1

cdr3_aa: ASSSGAVSTDTQY
v_call: TRBV3-1
j_call: TRBJ2-3

cdr3_aa: SGGRENTEAF
v_call: TRBV29-1
j_call: TRBJ1-1

cdr3_aa: ASSLLLAGAYEQY
v_call: TRBV5-1
j_call: TRBJ2-7

cdr3_aa: ASSRMEGSYEQY
v_call: TRBV7-9
j_call: TRBJ2-7

cdr3_aa: ASSLGHNQETQY
v_call: TRBV5-1
j_call: TRBJ2-5

cdr3_aa: ASSDSGGEQETQY
v_call: TRBV28
j_call: TRBJ2-5

cdr3_aa: ALQMGLTDTQY
v_call: TRBV10-3
j_call: TRBJ2-3